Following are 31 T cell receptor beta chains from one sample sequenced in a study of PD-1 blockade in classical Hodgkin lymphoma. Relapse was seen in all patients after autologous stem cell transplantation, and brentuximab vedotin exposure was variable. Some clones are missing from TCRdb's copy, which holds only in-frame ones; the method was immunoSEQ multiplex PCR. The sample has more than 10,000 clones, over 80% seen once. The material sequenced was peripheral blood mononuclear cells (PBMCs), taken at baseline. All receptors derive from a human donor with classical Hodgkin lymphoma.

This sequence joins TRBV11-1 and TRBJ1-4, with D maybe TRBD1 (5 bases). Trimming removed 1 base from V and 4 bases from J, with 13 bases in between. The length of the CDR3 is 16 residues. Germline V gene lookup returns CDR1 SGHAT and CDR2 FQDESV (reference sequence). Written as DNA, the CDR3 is TGTGCCAGCAGCTTAGAGTCTTCGGGGCGTAATGAAAAACTGTTTTTT. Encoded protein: CASSLESSGRNEKLFF.

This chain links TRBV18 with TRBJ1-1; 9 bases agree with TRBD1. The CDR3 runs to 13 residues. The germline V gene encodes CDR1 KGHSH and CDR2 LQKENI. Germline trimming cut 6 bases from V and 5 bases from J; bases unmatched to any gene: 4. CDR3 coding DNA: TGTGCCAGCTCCGGACAGGGGAGGACTGAAGCTTTCTTT. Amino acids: CASSGQGRTEAFF.

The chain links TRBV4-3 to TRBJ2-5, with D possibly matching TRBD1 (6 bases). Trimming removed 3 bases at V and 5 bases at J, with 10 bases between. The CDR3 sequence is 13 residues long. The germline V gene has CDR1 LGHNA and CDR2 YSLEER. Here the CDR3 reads CASSQDSSETQYF. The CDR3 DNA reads TGCGCCAGCAGCCAGGACAGTTCGGAGACCCAGTACTTC.

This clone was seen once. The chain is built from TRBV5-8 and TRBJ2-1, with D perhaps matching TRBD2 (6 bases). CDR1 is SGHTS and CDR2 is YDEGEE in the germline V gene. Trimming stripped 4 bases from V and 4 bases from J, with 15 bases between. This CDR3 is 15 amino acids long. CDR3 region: CASSLSGRLYNEQFF. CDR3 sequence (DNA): TGTGCCAGCAGCCTTAGCGGCCGCCTTTACAATGAGCAGTTCTTC.

CDR3: CASSLVGYEQYV. DNA of the CDR3: TGTGCCAGCAGCTTAGTTGGTTACGAGCAGTACGTC. This rearrangement joins TRBV11-3 to TRBJ2-7; D ambiguous. Germline V gene lookup returns CDR1 SGHNT and CDR2 YENEEA. CDR3 length: 12 amino acids. Between the trimmed V and J ends, which lost 1 base and 4 bases, there was a span of 5 bases.

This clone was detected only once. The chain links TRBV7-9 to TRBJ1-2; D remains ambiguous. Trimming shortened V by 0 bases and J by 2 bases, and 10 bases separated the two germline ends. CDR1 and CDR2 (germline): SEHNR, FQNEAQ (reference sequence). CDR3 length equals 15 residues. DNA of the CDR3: TGTGCCAGCAGCTTAGCGGGGAGGTTAAACTATGGCTACACCTTC. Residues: CASSLAGRLNYGYTF.

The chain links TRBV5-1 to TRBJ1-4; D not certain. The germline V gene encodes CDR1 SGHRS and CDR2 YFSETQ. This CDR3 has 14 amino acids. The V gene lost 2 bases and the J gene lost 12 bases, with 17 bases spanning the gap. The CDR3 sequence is CASSLGSASRELFF. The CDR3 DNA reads TGCGCCAGCAGCTTAGGCAGTGCCTCTAGGGAACTGTTTTTT.

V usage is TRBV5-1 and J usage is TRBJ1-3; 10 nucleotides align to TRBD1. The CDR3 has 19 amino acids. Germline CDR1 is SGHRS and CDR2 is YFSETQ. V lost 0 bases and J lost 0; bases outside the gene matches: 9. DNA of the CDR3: TGCGCCAGCAGCTTGGGGACAGGGGGTTCTCTCAGCTCTGGAAACACCATATATTTT. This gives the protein CASSLGTGGSLSSGNTIYF.

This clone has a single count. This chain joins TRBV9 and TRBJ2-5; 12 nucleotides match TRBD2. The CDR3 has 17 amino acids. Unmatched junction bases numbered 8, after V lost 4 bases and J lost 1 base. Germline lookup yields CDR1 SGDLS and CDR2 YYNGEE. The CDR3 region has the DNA TGTGCCAGCAGCTCTAGCGGGGGGGCCCTGAGCCAAGAGACCCAGTACTTC. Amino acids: CASSSSGGALSQETQYF.

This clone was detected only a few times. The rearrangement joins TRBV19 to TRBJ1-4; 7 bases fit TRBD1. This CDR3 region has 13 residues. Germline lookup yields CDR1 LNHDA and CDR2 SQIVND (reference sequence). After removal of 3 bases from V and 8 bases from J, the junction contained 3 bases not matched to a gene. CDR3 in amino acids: CASSIPRGEKLFF. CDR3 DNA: TGTGCCAGTAGTATCCCCAGGGGGGAAAAACTGTTTTTT.

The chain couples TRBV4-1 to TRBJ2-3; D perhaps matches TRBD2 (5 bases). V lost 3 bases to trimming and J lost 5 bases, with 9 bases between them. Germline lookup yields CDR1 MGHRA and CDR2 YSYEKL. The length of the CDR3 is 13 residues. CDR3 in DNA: TGCGCCAGCAGCCATCTGGGAGTAGATACGCAGTATTTT. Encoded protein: CASSHLGVDTQYF.

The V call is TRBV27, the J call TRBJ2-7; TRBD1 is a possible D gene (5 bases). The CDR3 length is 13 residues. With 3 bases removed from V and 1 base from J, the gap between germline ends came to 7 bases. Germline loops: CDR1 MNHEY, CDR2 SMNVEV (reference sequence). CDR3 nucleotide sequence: TGTGCCAGCAGTTTGGGGCAGTCCTACGAGCAGTACTTC. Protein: CASSLGQSYEQYF.

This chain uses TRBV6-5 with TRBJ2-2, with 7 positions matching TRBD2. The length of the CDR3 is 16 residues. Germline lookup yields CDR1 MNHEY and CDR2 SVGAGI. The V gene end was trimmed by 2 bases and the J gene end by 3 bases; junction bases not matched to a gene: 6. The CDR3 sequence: CASSYGAGEDTGELFF. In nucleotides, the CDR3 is TGTGCCAGCAGTTACGGTGCGGGAGAAGACACCGGGGAGCTGTTTTTT.

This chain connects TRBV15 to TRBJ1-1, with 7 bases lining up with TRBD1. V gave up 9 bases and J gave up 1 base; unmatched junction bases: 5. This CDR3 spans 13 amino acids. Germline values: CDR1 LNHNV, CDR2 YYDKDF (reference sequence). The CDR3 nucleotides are TGTGCCACAACCCGGGACAGGAACACTGAAGCTTTCTTT. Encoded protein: CATTRDRNTEAFF.

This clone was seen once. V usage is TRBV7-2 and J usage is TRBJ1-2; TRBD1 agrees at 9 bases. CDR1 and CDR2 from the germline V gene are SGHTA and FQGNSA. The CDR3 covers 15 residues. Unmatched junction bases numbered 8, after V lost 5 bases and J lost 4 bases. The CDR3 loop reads CASSQTGGLGYGYTF. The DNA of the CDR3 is TGTGCCAGCAGCCAGACAGGGGGTCTTGGCTATGGCTACACCTTC.

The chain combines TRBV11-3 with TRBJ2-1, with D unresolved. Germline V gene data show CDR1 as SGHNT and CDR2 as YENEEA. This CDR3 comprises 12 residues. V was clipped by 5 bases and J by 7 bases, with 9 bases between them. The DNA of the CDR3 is TGTGCCAGCAGCCCCAGTCCAAATGAGCAGTTCTTC. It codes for CASSPSPNEQFF.

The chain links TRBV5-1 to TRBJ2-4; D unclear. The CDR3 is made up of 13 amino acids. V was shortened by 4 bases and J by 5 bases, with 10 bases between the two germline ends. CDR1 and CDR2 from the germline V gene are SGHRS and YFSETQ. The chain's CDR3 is CASSADGQNIQYF. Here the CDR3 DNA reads TGCGCCAGCAGCGCGGACGGACAAAACATTCAGTACTTC.

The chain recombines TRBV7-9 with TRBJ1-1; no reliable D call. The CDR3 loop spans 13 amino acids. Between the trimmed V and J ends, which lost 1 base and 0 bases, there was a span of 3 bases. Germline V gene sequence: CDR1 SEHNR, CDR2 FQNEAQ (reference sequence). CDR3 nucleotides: TGTGCCAGCAGCTTAGAATTGAACACTGAAGCTTTCTTT. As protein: CASSLELNTEAFF.

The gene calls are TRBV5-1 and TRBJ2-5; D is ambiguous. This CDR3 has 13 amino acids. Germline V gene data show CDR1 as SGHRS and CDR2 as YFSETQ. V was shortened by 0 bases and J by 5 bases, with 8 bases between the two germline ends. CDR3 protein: CASSLGASETQYF. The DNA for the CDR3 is TGCGCCAGCAGCTTGGGCGCGTCCGAGACCCAGTACTTC.

CDR3 sequence reads: CASSVDGTSKDEQYF. The CDR3 coding sequence is TGTGCCAGCAGCGTAGATGGGACATCTAAGGACGAGCAGTACTTC. The chain links TRBV9 to TRBJ2-7, with D possibly TRBD1 on 6 matching bases. V lost 0 bases, J lost 5 bases, and 15 bases lay in between. CDR1 SGDLS and CDR2 YYNGEE come from the germline V gene. The CDR3 has 15 amino acids.

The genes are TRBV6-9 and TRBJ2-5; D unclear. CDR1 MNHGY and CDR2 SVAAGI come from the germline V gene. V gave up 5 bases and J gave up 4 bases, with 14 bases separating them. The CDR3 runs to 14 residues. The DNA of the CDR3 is TGTGCCAGCAGTCCGACGATGCGTCGAGAGACCCAGTACTTC. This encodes CASSPTMRRETQYF.

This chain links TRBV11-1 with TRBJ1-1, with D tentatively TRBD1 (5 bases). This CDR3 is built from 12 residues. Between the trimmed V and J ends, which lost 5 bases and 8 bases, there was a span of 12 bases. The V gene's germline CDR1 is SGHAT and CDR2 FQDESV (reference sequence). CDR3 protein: CASSQDRREAFF. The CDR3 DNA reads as TGTGCCAGCAGCCAAGACAGACGGGAAGCTTTCTTT.

In DNA form, the CDR3 reads TGCGCCAGCAGCCAAGATAGGCGGGGCTCCTACGAGCAGTACTTC. Amino acid sequence: CASSQDRRGSYEQYF. This chain joins TRBV4-3 and TRBJ2-7; D is perhaps TRBD2 (6 bases). This CDR3 region has 15 residues. V shed 0 bases and J shed 0 bases, with 9 bases lying between them. The germline CDR1 and CDR2 sequences are LGHNA and YSLEER.

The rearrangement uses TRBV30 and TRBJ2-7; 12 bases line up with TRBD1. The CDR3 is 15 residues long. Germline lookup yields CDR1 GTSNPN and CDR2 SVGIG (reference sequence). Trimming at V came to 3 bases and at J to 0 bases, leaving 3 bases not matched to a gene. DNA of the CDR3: TGTGCCTGGAGGGGGACAGGGGGCATCTCCTACGAGCAGTACTTC. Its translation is CAWRGTGGISYEQYF.

In nucleotides, the CDR3 is TGTGCCATCAGCCGGGGGCAGGGGGGAACCTACGAGCAGTACGTC. Protein: CAISRGQGGTYEQYV. The J gene is TRBJ2-7, the V gene TRBV10-3; a possible D gene is TRBD1 (7 bases). CDR3 size: 15 residues. Trimming took 6 bases from V and 2 from J, leaving 17 bases between them. Germline CDR1 and CDR2: ENHRY and SYGVKD.

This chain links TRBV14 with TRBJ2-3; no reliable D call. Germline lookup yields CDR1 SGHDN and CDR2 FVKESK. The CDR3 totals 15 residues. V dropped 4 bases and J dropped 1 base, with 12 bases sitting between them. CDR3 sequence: CASSPTGQGTDTQYF. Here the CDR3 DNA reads TGTGCCAGCAGCCCGACTGGGCAGGGCACAGATACGCAGTATTTT.

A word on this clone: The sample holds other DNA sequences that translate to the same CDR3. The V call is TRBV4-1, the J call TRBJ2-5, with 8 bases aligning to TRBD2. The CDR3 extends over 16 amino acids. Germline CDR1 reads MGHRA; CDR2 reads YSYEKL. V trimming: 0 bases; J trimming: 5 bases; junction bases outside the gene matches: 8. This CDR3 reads CASSQDPSGSGETQYF. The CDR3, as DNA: TGCGCCAGCAGCCAAGATCCAAGCGGGAGCGGGGAGACCCAGTACTTC.

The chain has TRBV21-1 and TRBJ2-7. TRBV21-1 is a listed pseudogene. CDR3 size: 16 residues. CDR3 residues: CASSPRTGPQNYEQYF. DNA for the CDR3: TGTGCCAGCAGCCCCCGGACCGGGCCGCAAAACTACGAGCAGTACTTC.

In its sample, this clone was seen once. The CDR3 DNA reads TGCAGTGCTGGTGAGGGGACCCAGTACTTC. Translation: CSAGEGTQYF. The chain is built from TRBV20-1 and TRBJ2-5; possibly TRBD2 for D (5 bases). CDR1 DFQATT and CDR2 SNEGSKA come from the germline V gene (reference sequence). Trimming removed 5 bases from V and 7 bases from J, with 8 bases in between. This CDR3 comprises 10 residues.

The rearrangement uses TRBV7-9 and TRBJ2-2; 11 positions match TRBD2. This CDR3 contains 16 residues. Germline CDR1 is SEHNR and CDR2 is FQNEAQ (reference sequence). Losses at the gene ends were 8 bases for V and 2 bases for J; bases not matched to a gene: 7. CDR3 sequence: CASLIAGGPNTGELFF. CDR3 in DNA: TGTGCCAGCCTTATAGCGGGAGGGCCTAACACCGGGGAGCTGTTTTTT. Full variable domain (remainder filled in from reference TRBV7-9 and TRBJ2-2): DTGVSQNPRHKITKRGQNVTFRCDPISEHNRLYWYRQTLGQGPEFLTYFQNEAQLEKSRLLSDRFSAERPKGSFSTLEIQRTEQGDSAMYLCASLIAGGPNTGELFFGEGSRLTVL.

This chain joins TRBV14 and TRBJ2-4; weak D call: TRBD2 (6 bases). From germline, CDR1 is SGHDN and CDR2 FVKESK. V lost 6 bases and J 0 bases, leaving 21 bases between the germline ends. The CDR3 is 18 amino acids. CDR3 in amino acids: CASSPADGSNLAKNIQYF. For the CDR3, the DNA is TGTGCCAGCAGTCCTGCCGACGGGAGCAACCTAGCCAAAAACATTCAGTACTTC.